A selection of T cell receptor beta chains follows, all from one sample in a study of T cells in localized non-small cell lung cancer. Sequencing was performed with immunoSEQ multiplex PCR; in TCRdb, only in-frame clones are kept and a portion is missing. The sample gives 35,000 to 45,000 clones, roughly 82% of which show up once; around a sixth is in the top ten. The sample in question was peripheral blood, obtained before any cancer treatment. The receptors stem from a male donor at least 60 years old with stage III squamous cell lung carcinoma. Each CDR3 is given with its conserved first and last residue. The D gene is left open where the match is weak. Only some rows state a clone size, as once, few, many or a class for expanded clones.

TRBD2	TRBV30	TRBJ2-3	.	CAWTISPGTSLDTQYF	TGTGCCTGGACAATCTCGCCCGGGACTAGCTTAGATACGCAGTATTTT
.	TRBV30	TRBJ2-1	.	CAWSVQLNNEQFF	TGTGCCTGGAGTGTACAATTAAACAATGAGCAGTTCTTC
.	TRBV18	TRBJ1-1	.	CASSPGGGSAEAFF	TGTGCCAGCTCACCCGGTGGAGGTAGCGCTGAAGCTTTCTTT
TRBD1	TRBV18	TRBJ1-2	.	CASSPRQGVNGYTF	TGTGCCAGCTCACCGCGGCAGGGGGTAAATGGCTACACCTTC
TRBD1	TRBV18	TRBJ1-6	few	CASSPKNNRGLSPLHF	TGTGCCAGCTCACCAAAGAACAACAGGGGGCTGTCACCCCTCCACTTT
.	TRBV7-2	TRBJ2-5	once	CASSPDSGQETQYF	TGTGCCAGCAGCCCCGACAGTGGGCAAGAGACCCAGTACTTC
.	TRBV18	TRBJ1-4	medium-sized	CASSPPSNEKLFF	TGTGCCAGCTCACCACCCTCTAATGAAAAACTGTTTTTT
.	TRBV5-4	TRBJ2-7	.	CASSLGTDPYEQYF	TGTGCCAGCAGCTTGGGGACGGACCCCTACGAGCAGTACTTC
TRBD2	TRBV2	TRBJ2-5	once	CASSDMVAGDLGETQYF	TGTGCCAGCAGTGATATGGTAGCGGGGGATTTAGGAGAGACCCAGTACTTC
.	TRBV7-9	TRBJ1-2	.	CASSSNRSPLLNYTF	TGTGCCAGCAGCTCTAACAGATCCCCTTTGCTGAACTACACCTTC
.	TRBV5-1	TRBJ1-2	.	CASSLDVAGVYGYTF	TGCGCCAGCAGCTTGGACGTGGCAGGGGTCTATGGCTACACCTTC
.	TRBV5-1	TRBJ2-5	.	CASTADDSQETQYF	TGCGCCAGTACAGCGGACGATTCACAAGAGACCCAGTACTTC
TRBD1	TRBV19	TRBJ1-4	.	CASSIFPGQQEVFF	TGTGCCAGTAGTATCTTCCCGGGACAGCAGGAGGTGTTTTTT
.	TRBV5-1	TRBJ2-1	.	CASSNDRIGNEQFF	TGCGCCAGCAGCAACGACAGGATCGGGAATGAGCAGTTCTTC
.	TRBV19	TRBJ1-4	.	CASSITRVNEKLFF	TGTGCCAGTAGTATTACGAGGGTAAATGAAAAACTGTTTTTT
TRBD1	TRBV19	TRBJ1-5	.	CATAGDRSNQPQHF	TGTGCCACCGCGGGGGACAGAAGCAATCAGCCCCAGCATTTT
.	TRBV28	TRBJ1-1	.	CASSYTRNTEAFF	TGTGCCAGCAGTTACACTCGGAATACTGAAGCTTTCTTT
.	TRBV5-4	TRBJ2-3	few	CASSSLTDTQYF	TGTGCCAGCAGCTCCCTCACAGATACGCAGTATTTT
.	TRBV7-9	TRBJ2-2	.	CASSLNSGELFF	TGTGCCAGCAGCTTAAATTCCGGGGAGCTGTTTTTT
TRBD2	TRBV2	TRBJ2-3	.	CASKAGVGDTQYF	TGTGCCAGCAAGGCGGGGGTCGGAGATACGCAGTATTTT
.	TRBV14	TRBJ1-2	.	CASSSDPGPRLIF	TGTGCCAGCAGCTCCGATCCGGGACCCCGGTTAATCTTC
.	TRBV29-1	TRBJ1-2	.	CSVEVGGVGYGYTF	TGCAGCGTTGAAGTAGGGGGAGTCGGCTATGGCTACACCTTC
TRBD1	TRBV5-1	TRBJ1-4	.	CASSPGQGVEKLFF	TGCGCCAGCAGTCCGGGACAGGGGGTTGAAAAACTGTTTTTT
TRBD1	TRBV13	TRBJ1-1	.	CASSPRTAGGTEAFF	TGTGCCAGCAGCCCACGGACTGCAGGGGGCACTGAAGCTTTCTTT
.	TRBV7-3	TRBJ1-6	.	CASCNPGQNSPLHF	TGTGCCAGCTGCAATCCGGGACAAAATTCACCCCTCCACTTT
.	TRBV10-3	TRBJ2-3	.	CASNHGPPTDTQYF	TGTGCCTCAAATCACGGACCACCCACAGATACGCAGTATTTT
.	TRBV18	TRBJ2-1	.	CASSPLGRQDYNEQFF	TGTGCCAGCTCCCCCCTAGGACGGCAGGATTACAATGAGCAGTTCTTC
.	TRBV6-5	TRBJ2-2	.	CASHRANTGELFF	TGTGCCAGCCACAGAGCGAACACCGGGGAGCTGTTTTTT
.	TRBV7-2	TRBJ1-2	.	CASSLSFNYGYTF	TGTGCCAGCAGCTTAAGCTTTAACTATGGCTACACCTTC
.	TRBV5-4	TRBJ1-2	.	CASSLEQGSYGYTF	TGTGCCAGCAGCTTGGAACAGGGAAGCTATGGCTACACCTTC
.	TRBV5-4	TRBJ1-1	few	CASSFSNRVHAEAFF	TGTGCCAGCAGCTTCTCCAACAGAGTTCACGCTGAAGCTTTCTTT
.	TRBV18	TRBJ2-1	.	CASFGGVLPAHEQFF	TGTGCCAGCTTCGGCGGGGTTCTCCCTGCCCATGAGCAGTTCTTC
TRBD2	TRBV6-4	TRBJ2-2	.	CASSDSMAGGVGTRELFF	TGTGCCAGCAGTGACTCGATGGCGGGAGGAGTAGGCACCAGGGAGCTGTTTTTT
TRBD2	TRBV15	TRBJ2-7	.	CATSRDRPSGRITYEQYF	TGTGCCACCAGCAGAGATCGGCCTAGCGGGAGGATCACCTACGAGCAGTACTTC
TRBD2	TRBV5-1	TRBJ2-5	once	CASSLATTSGGFQETQYF	TGCGCCAGCAGCTTGGCCACAACCAGCGGGGGCTTCCAAGAGACCCAGTACTTC
.	TRBV30	TRBJ2-2	.	CAWTLVGSGLGTGELFF	TGTGCCTGGACCCTAGTGGGGTCGGGTCTCGGGACCGGGGAGCTGTTTTTT
TRBD1	TRBV4-1	TRBJ1-2	.	CASSQGDRGLGGYTF	TGCGCCAGCAGCCAGGGAGACAGGGGGCTAGGTGGCTACACCTTC
TRBD2	TRBV29-1	TRBJ2-2	.	CSALGRENTGELFF	TGCAGCGCGTTGGGGAGGGAGAACACCGGGGAGCTGTTTTTT
.	TRBV6-1	TRBJ1-1	.	CASSEAGRRVIEAFF	TGTGCCAGCAGTGAAGCGGGGCGGAGGGTTATAGAGGCTTTCTTT
.	TRBV6-1	TRBJ2-1	.	CANNRGGGYNEQFF	TGTGCCAACAACAGGGGAGGTGGCTACAATGAGCAGTTCTTC
.	TRBV25-1	TRBJ1-4	.	CASSEYEGVNEKLFF	TGTGCCAGCAGTGAATATGAGGGGGTGAATGAAAAACTGTTTTTT
.	TRBV30	TRBJ2-5	.	CAWSRARIPRDRQETQYF	TGTGCCTGGTCCAGGGCGAGAATTCCACGAGACCGTCAAGAGACCCAGTACTTC
.	TRBV2	TRBJ2-3	.	CASSGQVGPGDTQYF	TGTGCCAGCAGTGGACAGGTCGGGCCTGGGGATACGCAGTATTTT
TRBD2	TRBV7-2	TRBJ2-2	.	CASRGTSAGELFF	TGTGCCAGCAGAGGGACTAGCGCCGGGGAGCTGTTTTTT
TRBD1	TRBV9	TRBJ1-1	once	CASSVVQGAHTEAFF	TGTGCCAGCAGCGTAGTTCAGGGGGCCCACACTGAAGCTTTCTTT
.	TRBV20-1	TRBJ1-2	.	CSASFGSGYTF	TGCAGTGCTAGTTTCGGGTCTGGCTACACCTTC
.	TRBV5-1	TRBJ1-1	once	CASSYPRDSEGSVTEAFF	TGCGCCAGCAGCTACCCCCGGGACTCCGAGGGGTCGGTCACTGAAGCTTTCTTT
.	TRBV6-6	TRBJ1-2	.	CASSRRRERDGYTF	TGTGCCAGCAGCCGCCGACGGGAGAGGGATGGCTACACCTTC
TRBD2	TRBV30	TRBJ2-5	.	CAWSLWTSGGWGQETQYF	TGTGCCTGGAGCTTGTGGACTAGCGGGGGGTGGGGACAAGAGACCCAGTACTTC